This TCR beta chain was recovered during a study of early T cells in non-severe SARS-CoV-2 infection. The V and J ends lost 5 bases and 1 base respectively, with 18 bases between them. The CDR3 spans 15 residues. Germline V gene lookup returns CDR1 SQVTM and CDR2 ANQGSEA. Attachment of unique molecular identifiers to individual cDNA molecules was performed. MiXCR, run by TCRdb on the 5' RACE reads, gives a single entry per CDR3 protein. The table lists under 85,000 distinct CDR3 sequences, approximately 12% of them singletons. The source material was whole blood, sampled at baseline. The V and J genes are TRBV29-1 and TRBJ2-7; D is perhaps TRBD2 (7 bases). The TCR sequence derives from an adult who was a healthcare worker with PCR-confirmed SARS-CoV-2 infection or an uninfected control (not recorded which). The donor label of this sample is uncertain. The CDR3 region has the DNA TGCAGCGTTACGGGGACGCGGGGGCCATCCTACGAGCAGTACTTC. Encoded protein: CSVTGTRGPSYEQYF.